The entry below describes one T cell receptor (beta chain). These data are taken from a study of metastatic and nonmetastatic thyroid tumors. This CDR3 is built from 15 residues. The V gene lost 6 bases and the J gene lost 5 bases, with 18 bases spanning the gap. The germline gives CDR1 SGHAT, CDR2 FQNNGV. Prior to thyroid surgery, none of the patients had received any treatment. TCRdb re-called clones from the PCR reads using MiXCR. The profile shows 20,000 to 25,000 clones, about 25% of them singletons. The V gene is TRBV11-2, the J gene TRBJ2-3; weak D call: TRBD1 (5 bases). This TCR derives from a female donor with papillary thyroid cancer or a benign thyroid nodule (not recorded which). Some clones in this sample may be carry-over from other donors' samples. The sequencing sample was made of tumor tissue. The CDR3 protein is CASRFRAQSKDTQYF. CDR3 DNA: TGTGCCAGCAGATTCAGGGCGCAATCCAAAGATACGCAGTATTTT.